Listed below are T cell receptor beta chains from one sample, sequenced in a study of vaccination and CD4 T cells after COVID-19. Antigens for these TCRs are unknown. In TCRdb, the PCR reads were re-called with MiXCR into one record per CDR3 protein. The sample consists of more than 10,000 distinct CDR3 sequences, around 48% of them appearing once. Sequenced input: CD4+ T cells from blood, cultured in vitro. These receptors came from a human donor who had recovered from COVID-19. The CDR3 runs from the conserved cysteine through the conserved F or W. D genes are given only for firm matches. Size is omitted from some rows. Given values are once, few, many or a class for expanded clones.

v_call	clone_size	j_call	d_call	cdr3_aa	cdr3_nt
TRBV15	few	TRBJ1-6	TRBD1	CATSTRTGGNSPLHF	TGTGCCACCAGCACTCGGACAGGGGGAAATTCACCCCTCCACTTT
TRBV30	-	TRBJ1-3	-	CAWTRNSLISGNTIYF	TGTGCCTGGACCCGGAACAGTCTGATCTCTGGAAACACCATATATTTT
TRBV2	few	TRBJ1-2	-	CASSDSQGNGYTF	TGTGCCAGCAGTGATTCGCAGGGGAATGGCTACACCTTC
TRBV2	once	TRBJ2-1	TRBD2	CATGTSGNNEQFF	TGTGCCACAGGGACTAGCGGAAACAATGAGCAGTTCTTC
TRBV19	-	TRBJ1-5	-	CASSIAHGNQPQHF	TGTGCCAGTAGTATAGCGCACGGCAATCAGCCCCAGCATTTT
TRBV5-1	-	TRBJ1-2	-	CASSLEGLLGGPYGYTF	TGCGCCAGCAGCTTGGAGGGGCTGCTTGGAGGTCCCTATGGCTACACCTTC
TRBV5-4	once	TRBJ1-2	TRBD1	CASSLAGDRGGGYTF	TGTGCCAGCAGCTTGGCCGGGGACAGGGGAGGCGGCTACACCTTC
TRBV19	-	TRBJ2-7	-	CASSIRGAFSSYEQYF	TGTGCCAGTAGTATACGCGGGGCCTTCAGCTCCTACGAGCAGTACTTC
TRBV19	-	TRBJ1-5	-	CASSIGLGNQPQHF	TGTGCCAGTAGTATAGGGTTAGGCAATCAGCCCCAGCATTTT
TRBV10-1	-	TRBJ1-1	-	CASSPGGLRGAYTEAFF	TGCGCCAGCAGCCCTGGCGGCTTGAGGGGCGCGTACACTGAAGCTTTCTTT
TRBV7-9	-	TRBJ1-1	TRBD1	CASSLGDRNGEAFF	TGTGCCAGCAGCCTAGGGGACAGGAATGGTGAAGCTTTCTTT
TRBV30	few	TRBJ1-1	-	CAWSPGRRRDTEAFF	TGTGCCTGGAGTCCCGGGAGAAGACGGGACACTGAAGCTTTCTTT
TRBV7-2	-	TRBJ2-3	-	CASSPTGSYTDTQYF	TGTGCCAGCAGCCCAACAGGGAGCTACACAGATACGCAGTATTTT
TRBV6-4	-	TRBJ2-3	TRBD2	CASSDWTSRTDTQYF	TGTGCCAGCAGTGACTGGACTAGCAGGACAGATACGCAGTATTTT
TRBV7-2	-	TRBJ2-6	TRBD1	CASSLGGGRGHGANVLTF	TGTGCCAGCAGCTTGGGCGGCGGAAGGGGGCATGGGGCCAACGTCCTGACTTTC
TRBV2	-	TRBJ1-6	TRBD1	CASSHAGGPPDSPLHF	TGTGCCAGCAGTCACGCAGGGGGCCCTCCCGATTCACCCCTCCACTTT
TRBV27	few	TRBJ1-4	-	CASSSLTTALGRKLFF	TGTGCCAGCAGTTCTTTGACGACAGCACTTGGAAGAAAACTGTTTTTT
TRBV20-1	-	TRBJ1-1	-	CSATTLGGHTEAFF	TGCAGTGCAACGACCCTGGGAGGTCACACTGAAGCTTTCTTT